One and the same sample provided the 24 T cell receptor beta chains below, sequenced in a study of blood T cell repertoires in COVID-19. The assay was immunoSEQ multiplex PCR, and TCRdb's table has in-frame clones only and misses some. The sample lists roughly 280,000 clones, roughly 90% seen once, with approximately 3% in the top ten. The sequenced material came from PBMCs or T cells enriched from blood (not recorded which). These receptors came from a man aged 40-49 years who had been exposed to COVID-19.

V gene TRBV5-1 combines with J gene TRBJ1-6; D perhaps matches TRBD1 (6 bases). Trimming removed 3 bases from V and 7 bases from J, with 17 bases in between. The germline CDR1 and CDR2 sequences are SGHRS and YFSETQ. The CDR3 is 16 residues long. The CDR3 sequence is CASSSRQDSSNSPLHF. DNA for the CDR3: TGCGCCAGCAGCTCACGACAGGACTCGAGCAATTCACCCCTCCACTTT.

The chain employs TRBV28 and TRBJ2-7; 11 nucleotides align to TRBD2. V dropped 3 bases and J dropped 0; count of bases not matched to a gene: 10. Germline V gives CDR1 MDHEN, CDR2 SYDVKM. The CDR3 spans 18 residues. The chain's CDR3 is CASSLGTLAGGSSYEQYF. As DNA, the CDR3 is TGTGCCAGCAGTTTGGGAACGCTAGCGGGGGGTTCCTCCTACGAGCAGTACTTC.

The chain uses TRBV19 and TRBJ1-1, with a weak D call TRBD1 (5 bases). The germline V gene encodes CDR1 LNHDA and CDR2 SQIVND (reference sequence). The CDR3 has 13 amino acids. The V gene lost 7 bases and the J gene lost 3 bases, with 12 bases spanning the gap. CDR3 bases: TGTGCCAGTAAGAAGGGAGGGGACACTGAAGCTTTCTTT. It specifies CASKKGGDTEAFF.

This sequence joins TRBV29-1 and TRBJ1-3; 7 nucleotides agree with TRBD1. CDR3 length: 13 residues. CDR1 and CDR2 from the germline V gene are SQVTM and ANQGSEA. The junction had 4 bases not matched to a gene; V was cut back by 7 bases and J by 1 base. As DNA, the CDR3 is TGCAGCGGCTCCAGGGGGTCTGGAAACACCATATATTTT. It codes for CSGSRGSGNTIYF.

The chain couples TRBV2 to TRBJ1-4, with D unclear. Trimming removed 7 bases from V and 8 bases from J, with 17 bases in between. The CDR3 extends over 14 amino acids. Germline V gives CDR1 SNHLY, CDR2 FYNNEI. CDR3 protein: CASTKTGRTEKLFF. In nucleotides, the CDR3 is TGTGCCAGCACTAAAACCGGGAGAACAGAAAAACTGTTTTTT. The variable domain in full, completed from reference TRBV2 and TRBJ1-4, reads EPEVTQTPSHQVTQMGQEVILRCVPISNHLYFYWYRQILGQKVEFLVSFYNNEISEKSEIFDDQFSVERPDGSNFTLKIRSTKLEDSAMYFCASTKTGRTEKLFFGSGTQLSVL.

This rearrangement joins TRBV6-5 to TRBJ2-7, with TRBD1 matching over 10 bases. The trim removed 7 bases at V and 5 bases at J, leaving 8 bases unmatched. The CDR3 is 14 residues long. The V gene's germline CDR1 is MNHEY and CDR2 SVGAGI. The CDR3: CASKPGQGSHEQYF. DNA for the CDR3: TGTGCCAGCAAGCCGGGACAGGGGAGTCACGAGCAGTACTTC.

J is TRBJ2-1 and V is TRBV30, with a tentative D call TRBD2 (6 bases). Germline CDR1 reads GTSNPN; CDR2 reads SVGIG (reference sequence). V was cut by 4 bases and J by 2 bases, with 12 bases left in between. The CDR3 extends over 14 amino acids. The chain's CDR3 is CAWTARGAYNEQFF. The CDR3 bases are TGTGCCTGGACCGCACGCGGGGCCTACAATGAGCAGTTCTTC.

The rearrangement joins TRBV28 to TRBJ2-5; 7 positions agree with TRBD1. Germline CDR1 is MDHEN and CDR2 is SYDVKM. The CDR3 totals 15 residues. V lost 5 bases, J lost 1 base, and 7 bases stayed unmatched. In DNA, the CDR3 is TGTGCCAGCAGTATCATGGGACAGAGCCAAGAGACCCAGTACTTC. As protein: CASSIMGQSQETQYF.

This chain connects TRBV6-2 or TRBV6-3 to TRBJ1-3; weak D call: TRBD1 (6 bases). The CDR3 runs to 14 residues. Trimming removed 5 bases at V and 3 bases at J, with 11 bases between. Germline V gene data show CDR1 as MNHEY and CDR2 as SVGEGT. The CDR3 nucleotides read TGTGCCAGCAGTGGCAGGGGTCGTGGAAACACCATATATTTT. It translates to CASSGRGRGNTIYF.

This chain links TRBV5-1 with TRBJ2-3; weak D call: TRBD1 (6 bases). This CDR3 contains 15 residues. CDR1 and CDR2 from the germline V gene are SGHRS and YFSETQ. V lost 4 bases to trimming and J lost 0 bases, with 12 bases between them. The CDR3 nucleotides read TGCGCCAGCAGCAAAAGACAGGCTAGCACAGATACGCAGTATTTT. It translates to CASSKRQASTDTQYF.

As concerns this clone: Compared with germline, one end of the junction differs, possibly owing to a read error. This chain links TRBV6-5 with TRBJ2-1; 12 bases are a match to TRBD2. The CDR3 length is 14 residues. Per the germline V gene, CDR1 is MNHEY and CDR2 is SVGAGI. The CDR3 loop is CASSPGLAGLRSIF. The CDR3, as DNA: TGTGCCAGCAGCCCGGGACTAGCGGGCTTAAGATCGATCTTC.

A single count supports this clone. This chain links TRBV11-2 with TRBJ1-1; weak D call: TRBD1 (6 bases). CDR3 size: 15 residues. Germline lookup yields CDR1 SGHAT and CDR2 FQNNGV. V was clipped by 5 bases and J by 1 base, with 14 bases between them. CDR3 residues: CASSPLGQKNTEAFF. DNA for the CDR3: TGTGCCAGCAGCCCCCTCGGACAGAAGAACACTGAAGCTTTCTTT.

This clone was detected once. The V gene is TRBV24-1, the J gene TRBJ1-3, with D possibly being TRBD1 (6 bases). Germline CDR1 and CDR2: KGHDR and SFDVKD. V was shortened by 2 bases and J by 0 bases, with 10 bases between the two germline ends. The CDR3 covers 16 residues. The DNA for the CDR3 is TGTGCCACCAGTGATTCTACAGGGTACTCTGGAAACACCATATATTTT. This sequence encodes CATSDSTGYSGNTIYF.

The rearrangement uses TRBV4-1 and TRBJ2-5; 8 bases map to TRBD2. This CDR3 region has 14 residues. Germline V gene lookup returns CDR1 MGHRA and CDR2 YSYEKL. V was pared by 1 base and J by 5 bases, with 3 bases of the junction left unmatched. Written as DNA, the CDR3 is TGCGCCAGCAGCCAAGCGGGAGGGTCCGAGACCCAGTACTTC. Translated: CASSQAGGSETQYF.

The chain couples TRBV28 to TRBJ2-7; D possibly corresponds to TRBD1 (5 bases). The germline V gene encodes CDR1 MDHEN and CDR2 SYDVKM. With 2 bases removed from V and 6 bases from J, the gap between germline ends came to 17 bases. This CDR3 region has 15 residues. CDR3 nucleotide sequence: TGTGCCAGCAGTTTAATCGTCCCAGGGTTAGGCGAGCAGTACTTC. Encoded protein: CASSLIVPGLGEQYF.

The chain has TRBV7-9 and TRBJ2-1, with D tentatively TRBD2 (6 bases). The CDR3 is 14 amino acids. The germline V gene has CDR1 SEHNR and CDR2 FQNEAQ (reference sequence). Trimming took 2 bases from V and 5 from J, leaving 10 bases between them. The CDR3 DNA reads as TGTGCCAGCAGCTTAAGTTTAGCGGACAATGAGCAGTTCTTC. It is translated as CASSLSLADNEQFF.

The rearrangement joins TRBV4-1 to TRBJ2-1, with 9 bases fitting TRBD2. This CDR3 contains 17 residues. Germline V gene lookup returns CDR1 MGHRA and CDR2 YSYEKL. The V gene end was trimmed by 1 base and the J gene end by 4 bases; junction bases not matched to a gene: 8. In DNA form, the CDR3 reads TGCGCCAGCAGCCAAGGGGCGGGAGGGCCCAAGTACAATGAGCAGTTCTTC. Its protein is CASSQGAGGPKYNEQFF.

V usage is TRBV30 and J usage is TRBJ2-4; 7 bases line up with TRBD1. The CDR3 runs 16 residues. The V segment lost 1 base and the J segment 0 bases; nucleotides outside the gene matches: 6. Germline V gene sequence: CDR1 GTSNPN, CDR2 SVGIG (reference sequence). The CDR3 is CAWSGLGGIAKNIQYF. As DNA, the CDR3 is TGTGCCTGGAGTGGTTTAGGGGGCATAGCCAAAAACATTCAGTACTTC. Full variable domain (rest looked up from reference TRBV30 and TRBJ2-4): SQTIHQWPATLVQPVGSPLSLECTVEGTSNPNLYWYRQAAGRGLQLLFYSVGIGQISSEVPQNLSASRPQDRQFILSSKKLLLSDSGFYLCAWSGLGGIAKNIQYFGAGTRLSVL.

This clone has only one observation. V gene TRBV7-2 combines with J gene TRBJ1-4; 9 bases agree with TRBD1. With 7 bases clipped from V and 1 base from J, the junction kept 7 bases outside the gene matches. Per germline, CDR1 SGHTA and CDR2 FQGNSA. The CDR3 spans 16 residues. As DNA, the CDR3 is TGTGCCAGCAACCAGGGACAGGGCCTAACTAATGAAAAACTGTTTTTT. Translating it yields CASNQGQGLTNEKLFF.

This chain joins TRBV28 and TRBJ1-5; TRBD1 aligns across 7 bases. The CDR3 runs 15 residues. V lost 1 base, J lost 3 bases, and 3 bases stayed unmatched. Germline values: CDR1 MDHEN, CDR2 SYDVKM. In DNA, the CDR3 is TGTGCCAGCAGTTTATTGGGACAGAACAATCAGCCCCAGCATTTT. Translating it yields CASSLLGQNNQPQHF.

This chain connects TRBV30 to TRBJ1-3, with a tentative D call TRBD1 (5 bases). Germline CDR1 and CDR2: GTSNPN and SVGIG (reference sequence). V lost 2 bases to trimming and J lost 0 bases, with 11 bases between them. CDR3 length: 15 amino acids. The CDR3 region has the DNA TGTGCCTGGAGTTTTGGGGCCCTCTCTGGAAACACCATATATTTT. It translates to CAWSFGALSGNTIYF.

The genes are TRBV6-6 and TRBJ2-1, with 8 nucleotides matching TRBD1. This CDR3 is built from 17 residues. Germline loops: CDR1 MNHNY, CDR2 SVGAGI (reference sequence). J gave up 6 bases and V 5 bases, and 15 bases lay outside the gene matches. The chain's CDR3 is CASSRGPGQVFSNEQFF. The CDR3 DNA reads TGTGCCAGCAGTCGCGGACCGGGACAGGTTTTTTCCAATGAGCAGTTCTTC.

The chain employs TRBV28 and TRBJ2-7; 11 bases align to TRBD2. The CDR3 spans 20 residues. With 5 bases clipped from V and 2 bases from J, the junction kept 20 bases outside the gene matches. Germline assignment: CDR1 MDHEN and CDR2 SYDVKM. The CDR3, as DNA: TGTGCCAGCAGTCCATTCCGAACAGAGAAAGGGACTAGCGGACCCTACGAGCAGTACTTC. Amino acids: CASSPFRTEKGTSGPYEQYF.

The rearrangement uses TRBV4-3 and TRBJ2-3; D possibly corresponds to TRBD1 (5 bases). CDR1 and CDR2 from the germline V gene are LGHNA and YSLEER. Trimming removed 0 bases from V and 6 bases from J, with 16 bases in between. The CDR3 length is 16 residues. Written as DNA, the CDR3 is TGCGCCAGCAGCCAAGAAGGGGTCAGCCAGCAGGATACGCAGTATTTT. Residues: CASSQEGVSQQDTQYF.